One sample yielded the 13 T cell receptor beta chains listed below, sequenced in a study of blood T cells in healthy people across ages. Through a sample-barcoded 5' primer and a J-beta primer mix, a second PCR was run for 7 to 11 cycles. Via MiXCR, TCRdb re-called the 5' RACE reads, giving one row per CDR3 protein. The sample shows around 780,000 distinct CDR3 sequences, roughly 50% of them seen only once. Sequencing used blood. The receptor set was obtained from a man aged 40-49 years in good health.

The rearrangement joins TRBV27 to TRBJ2-5; 9 positions match TRBD2. The end of the DNA is better explained by TRBJ2-7, so the J call may be wrong. The CDR3 consists of 14 residues. Germline-derived CDR1 and CDR2 are MNHEY and SMNVEV (reference sequence). CDR3 DNA: TGTGCCAGCAGTTTATTTTCTAGCGGGGTCGAGCAGTACTTC. Translation gives CASSLFSSGVEQYF.

The V call is TRBV7-2, the J call TRBJ2-4, with 11 bases that match TRBD1. TRBJ2-7 matches the DNA end more closely, so the J call is doubtful. The CDR3 spans 15 residues. Germline V gene data show CDR1 as SGHTA and CDR2 as FQGNSA. The CDR3 spells CASSYGQGAWNEQYF. The CDR3 DNA reads as TGTGCCAGCAGCTATGGACAGGGGGCTTGGAACGAGCAGTACTTC.

V gene TRBV20-1 combines with J gene TRBJ2-7, with TRBD2 matching over 10 bases. CDR3 length equals 14 residues. CDR1 is DFQATT, CDR2 SNEGSKA, per germline (reference sequence). The V gene end was trimmed by 3 bases and the J gene end by 3 bases; junction bases not matched to a gene: 5. CDR3 loop: CSARSSGSYYEQYF. CDR3 in DNA: TGCAGTGCTAGGTCTAGCGGGAGTTACTACGAGCAGTACTTC.

The gene calls are TRBV5-1 and TRBJ2-1; 12 nucleotides agree with TRBD2. Germline V gene lookup returns CDR1 SGHRS and CDR2 YFSETQ. The CDR3 spans 18 residues. With V trimmed by 0 bases and J by 2 bases, 6 bases remained unmatched. CDR3: CASSLVLAGGFAYNEQFF. The CDR3 bases are TGCGCCAGCAGCTTGGTACTAGCGGGAGGATTTGCCTACAATGAGCAGTTCTTC.

The V and J genes are TRBV7-8 and TRBJ1-4; D remains ambiguous. Germline assignment: CDR1 SGHVS and CDR2 FQNEAQ. CDR3 size: 13 residues. V was pared by 4 bases and J by 7 bases, with 10 bases between. This CDR3 reads CASSSTMGEKLFF. DNA for the CDR3: TGTGCCAGCAGCTCAACGATGGGTGAAAAACTGTTTTTT.

The chain combines TRBV7-9 with TRBJ2-3, with D perhaps TRBD2 (5 bases). The CDR3 spans 15 residues. Trimming pared 3 bases from V and 6 bases from J, leaving 16 bases between. Germline lookup yields CDR1 SEHNR and CDR2 FQNEAQ (reference sequence). CDR3: CASSLRPTGLDTQYF. Here the CDR3 DNA reads TGTGCCAGCAGCTTGCGGCCTACTGGACTTGATACGCAGTATTTT.

This clonotype was detected many times. The V call is TRBV7-3, the J call TRBJ2-3; D might be TRBD2 (7 bases). The germline V gene has CDR1 SGHTA and CDR2 FQGTGA. Deletions cut 3 bases from V and 2 bases from J, with 9 bases between. CDR3 length: 14 amino acids. CDR3 sequence reads: CASSLGGATDTQYF. CDR3 DNA: TGTGCCAGCAGCTTGGGGGGGGCCACAGATACGCAGTATTTT.

This clonotype occurred once. The chain uses TRBV9 and TRBJ1-2; 7 nucleotides match TRBD1. The V gene end was trimmed by 0 bases and the J gene end by 5 bases; junction bases not matched to a gene: 7. Per germline, CDR1 SGDLS and CDR2 YYNGEE. This CDR3 has 15 residues. For the CDR3, the DNA is TGTGCCAGCAGCGTAGAACAGGGGTTCCCTTATGGCTACACCTTC. It yields the protein CASSVEQGFPYGYTF.

CDR3 sequence (DNA): TGTGCCAGCAGTGCAGCGGGACTAGCGGGCGACTCCTACGAGCAGTACTTC. It yields the protein CASSAAGLAGDSYEQYF. This rearrangement joins TRBV6-1 to TRBJ2-7; TRBD2 matches 12 bases. The CDR3 has 17 residues. The V and J ends lost 4 bases and 0 bases, in that order; junction bases with no gene match: 7. CDR1 MNHNS and CDR2 SASEGT come from the germline V gene.

The genes are TRBV5-1 and TRBJ2-4; TRBD2 might be the D (7 bases). The V end was cut by 3 bases, the J end by 2 bases, with 9 bases between. Germline CDR1 reads SGHRS; CDR2 reads YFSETQ. The CDR3 contains 14 residues. The CDR3 spells CASSSGGPKNIQYF. CDR3 DNA: TGCGCCAGCAGCTCCGGGGGGCCCAAAAACATTCAGTACTTC.

This clonotype occurred a few times. The rearrangement links TRBV7-2 to TRBJ2-5; the D is unclear. This CDR3 comprises 17 residues. Trimming shortened V by 1 base and J by 4 bases, and 19 bases separated the two germline ends. Germline CDR1 and CDR2: SGHTA and FQGNSA. The CDR3 bases are TGTGCCAGCAGCTTAGTCGCTTGGGTAGTGTTTGCAGAGACCCAGTACTTC. Its protein is CASSLVAWVVFAETQYF.

The chain is built from TRBV9 and TRBJ2-1; 12 bases align to TRBD2. The CDR3 has 15 amino acids. J lost 5 bases, V lost 4 bases, and 4 bases had no gene match. The germline CDR1 and CDR2 sequences are SGDLS and YYNGEE. The CDR3 region has the DNA TGTGCCAGCAGCCAGACTAGCGGGAGTCACAATGAGCAGTTCTTC. Translated, it gives CASSQTSGSHNEQFF.

Only a few counts were recorded for this clonotype. This chain's CDR3 is CASSFSTGYNEQFF. The CDR3 nucleotides are TGTGCCAGCAGTTTTAGTACCGGCTACAATGAGCAGTTCTTC. This chain connects TRBV28 to TRBJ2-1; D is ambiguous. The V gene lost 3 bases and the J gene lost 3 bases, with 9 bases spanning the gap. CDR3 length equals 14 residues. Germline V lookup: CDR1 MDHEN, CDR2 SYDVKM.